A single sample gave rise to the 14 T cell receptor beta chains below, sequenced in a study of T cell clones after liver transplantation. Only in-frame clones appear in the TCRdb table, and some are missing; sequencing was by immunoSEQ multiplex PCR. This sample has tens of thousands of clones, with more than 85% found just once. The specimen comprised CD4+ T cells from blood, sampled 25 months after liver transplant. The receptor source for this set is a human patient who received a liver transplant. A share of the T cells may be of graft donor origin.

This chain connects TRBV2 to TRBJ1-3; D gene ambiguous. Trimming removed 6 bases from V and 0 bases from J, with 15 bases in between. Germline assignment: CDR1 SNHLY and CDR2 FYNNEI. The CDR3 consists of 16 residues. This CDR3 reads CASSVSTAFSGNTIYF. CDR3 nucleotides: TGTGCCAGCAGCGTTTCAACAGCTTTCTCTGGAAACACCATATATTTT.

This chain connects TRBV19 to TRBJ2-5; perhaps D is TRBD1 or TRBD2 (6 bases each). This CDR3 has 16 residues. With 5 bases removed from V and 5 bases from J, the gap between germline ends came to 21 bases. CDR1 is LNHDA and CDR2 is SQIVND in the germline V gene (reference sequence). The CDR3 region is CASSVPGAPSGETQYF. CDR3 in DNA: TGTGCCAGTAGTGTCCCGGGGGCGCCGAGTGGGGAGACCCAGTACTTC.

The chain employs TRBV28 and TRBJ1-1; unclear D gene. The CDR3 extends over 13 amino acids. Germline loops: CDR1 MDHEN, CDR2 SYDVKM. V was trimmed by 3 bases and J by 4 bases, leaving 9 bases between them. DNA for the CDR3: TGTGCCAGCAGTTTGGCGTTCGGCACTGAAGCTTTCTTT. As protein: CASSLAFGTEAFF. Variable domain in full (rest from reference TRBV28 and TRBJ1-1): DVKVTQSSRYLVKRTGEKVFLECVQDMDHENMFWYRQDPGLGLRLIYFSYDVKMKEKGDIPEGYSVSREKKERFSLILESASTNQTSMYLCASSLAFGTEAFFGQGTRLTVV.

The genes are TRBV5-1 and TRBJ2-7; D might be TRBD1 (5 bases). The CDR3 spans 15 residues. Germline loops: CDR1 SGHRS, CDR2 YFSETQ. The V gene lost 4 bases and the J gene lost 0 bases, with 14 bases spanning the gap. In DNA, the CDR3 is TGCGCCAGCAGCCCGAGCAGGACAAGCTCCTACGAGCAGTACTTC. Translation: CASSPSRTSSYEQYF.

This chain connects TRBV4-1 to TRBJ1-4; D call uncertain. V was trimmed by 4 bases and J by 5 bases, leaving 11 bases between them. The CDR3 runs 14 residues. Per germline, CDR1 MGHRA and CDR2 YSYEKL. The CDR3 DNA follows: TGCGCCAGCAGCCCCAGACGGGAAAATGAAAAACTGTTTTTT. Protein: CASSPRRENEKLFF.

This chain connects TRBV5-6 to TRBJ1-6; D uncertain. The CDR3 contains 15 residues. V lost 3 bases and J lost 8, with 15 bases in between. Germline V lookup: CDR1 SGHDT, CDR2 YYEEEE. The CDR3 is CASSSRVFRDSPLHF. The CDR3 DNA follows: TGTGCCAGCAGCTCCCGGGTCTTTAGGGATTCACCCCTCCACTTT.

The CDR3 protein is CASSLGTRRNTEAFF. The CDR3 DNA reads TGTGCCAGCAGTTTGGGAACAAGGAGGAACACTGAAGCTTTCTTT. The J gene is TRBJ1-1, the V gene TRBV27; no clear D. Germline V gives CDR1 MNHEY, CDR2 SMNVEV (reference sequence). The CDR3 consists of 15 residues. Trimming took off 3 bases at V and 1 base at J, with 12 bases between the two ends.

The rearrangement links TRBV10-3 to TRBJ2-5; D uncertain. Germline values: CDR1 ENHRY, CDR2 SYGVKD. V lost 2 bases and J lost 5, with 6 bases in between. This CDR3 region has 12 residues. The CDR3 nucleotides read TGTGCCATCAGTGAGATGGAGGAGACCCAGTACTTC. Translation: CAISEMEETQYF.

The chain links TRBV6-1 to TRBJ1-1; possible D gene TRBD1, 5 bases. Germline CDR1 MNHNS, CDR2 SASEGT. CDR3 size: 12 residues. The V end was cut by 2 bases, the J end by 6 bases, with 7 bases between. The CDR3 loop reads CASSEMGAEAFF. CDR3 nucleotides: TGTGCCAGCAGTGAAATGGGGGCTGAAGCTTTCTTT.

The rearrangement links TRBV11-2 to TRBJ2-5; 9 bases align to TRBD1. J was trimmed by 4 bases and V by 4 bases; bases with no gene match: 7. Germline V gene sequence: CDR1 SGHAT, CDR2 FQNNGV. The CDR3 is made up of 15 amino acids. CDR3 sequence reads: CASSYRQGVGETQYF. DNA of the CDR3: TGTGCCAGCAGCTACCGACAGGGGGTGGGAGAGACCCAGTACTTC.

The V gene is TRBV11-2, the J gene TRBJ1-1, with D possibly being TRBD1 (5 bases). Germline-derived CDR1 and CDR2 are SGHAT and FQNNGV. The CDR3 runs to 13 residues. V was pared by 7 bases and J by 6 bases, with 15 bases between. This chain's CDR3 is CASTVGKGPEAFF. CDR3 sequence (DNA): TGTGCCAGCACGGTGGGCAAGGGACCTGAAGCTTTCTTT.

J is TRBJ1-1 and V is TRBV29-1; D is undetermined. Deletions cut 4 bases from V and 5 bases from J, with 8 bases between. Germline V lookup: CDR1 SQVTM, CDR2 ANQGSEA. The CDR3 is 11 residues long. The chain's CDR3 is CSVAAETEAFF. The DNA for the CDR3 is TGCAGCGTTGCGGCTGAAACTGAAGCTTTCTTT. Using reference TRBV29-1 and TRBJ1-1 for the parts outside the CDR3, the full variable domain is SAVISQKPSRDICQRGTSLTIQCQVDSQVTMMFWYRQQPGQSLTLIATANQGSEATYESGFVIDKFPISRPNLTFSTLTVSNMSPEDSSIYLCSVAAETEAFFGQGTRLTVV.

The chain recombines TRBV18 with TRBJ1-2, with D possibly being TRBD1 (6 bases). CDR1 is KGHSH and CDR2 is LQKENI in the germline V gene. V lost 5 bases to trimming and J lost 7 bases, with 11 bases between them. There are 12 residues in the CDR3. In DNA form, the CDR3 reads TGTGCCAGCTCATCAGGGGATCGTGGCTACACCTTC. This encodes CASSSGDRGYTF.

The chain recombines TRBV11-2 with TRBJ2-7, with 11 bases aligning to TRBD2. The V gene's germline CDR1 is SGHAT and CDR2 FQNNGV. V dropped 5 bases and J dropped 4; count of bases not matched to a gene: 4. This CDR3 has 14 amino acids. As DNA, the CDR3 is TGTGCCAGCAGCGCTACTAGCGGGAGTTACGAGCAGTACTTC. It encodes CASSATSGSYEQYF.